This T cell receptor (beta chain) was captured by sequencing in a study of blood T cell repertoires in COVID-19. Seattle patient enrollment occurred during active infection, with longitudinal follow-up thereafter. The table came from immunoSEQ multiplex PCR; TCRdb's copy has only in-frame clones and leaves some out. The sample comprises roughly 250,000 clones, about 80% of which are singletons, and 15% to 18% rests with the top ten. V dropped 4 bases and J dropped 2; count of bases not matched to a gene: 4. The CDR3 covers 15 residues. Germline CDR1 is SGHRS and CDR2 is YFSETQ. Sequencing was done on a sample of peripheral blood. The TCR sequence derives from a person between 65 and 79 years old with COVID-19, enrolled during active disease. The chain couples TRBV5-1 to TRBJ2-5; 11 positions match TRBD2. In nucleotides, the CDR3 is TGCGCCAGCAGCACACGACTAGCGGGGCAAGAGACCCAGTACTTC. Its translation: CASSTRLAGQETQYF.